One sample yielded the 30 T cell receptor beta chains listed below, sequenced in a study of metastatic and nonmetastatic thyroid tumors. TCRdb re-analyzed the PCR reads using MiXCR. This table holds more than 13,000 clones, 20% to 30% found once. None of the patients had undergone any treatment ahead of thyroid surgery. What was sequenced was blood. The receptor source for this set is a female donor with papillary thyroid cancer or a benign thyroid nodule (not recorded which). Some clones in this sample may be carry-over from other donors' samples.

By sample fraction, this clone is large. The CDR3 here is CASSYSGVKAYEQYF. The CDR3 DNA follows: TGTGCCAGCAGTTACTCGGGGGTAAAGGCCTACGAGCAGTACTTC. The chain couples TRBV6-2 or TRBV6-3 to TRBJ2-7, with D tentatively TRBD1 or TRBD2 (5 bases each). Germline lookup yields CDR1 MNHEY and CDR2 SVGEGT. This CDR3 comprises 15 residues. Trimming stripped 0 bases from V and 2 bases from J, with 11 bases between.

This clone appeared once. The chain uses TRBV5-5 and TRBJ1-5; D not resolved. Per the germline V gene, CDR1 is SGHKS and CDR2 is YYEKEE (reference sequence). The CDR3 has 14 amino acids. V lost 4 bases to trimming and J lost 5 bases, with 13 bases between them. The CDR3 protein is CASSPTDIDQPQHF. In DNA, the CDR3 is TGTGCCAGCAGCCCAACCGATATAGATCAGCCCCAGCATTTT.

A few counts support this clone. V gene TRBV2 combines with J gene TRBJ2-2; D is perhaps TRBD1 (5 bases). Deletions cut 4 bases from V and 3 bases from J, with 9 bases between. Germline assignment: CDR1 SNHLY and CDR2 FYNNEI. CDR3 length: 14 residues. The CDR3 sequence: CASSGIQDTGELFF. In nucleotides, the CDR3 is TGTGCCAGCAGTGGTATACAGGACACCGGGGAGCTGTTTTTT.

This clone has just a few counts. CDR3 sequence reads: CASSDEAGSSYEQYF. In DNA form, the CDR3 reads TGCGCCAGCAGTGACGAAGCGGGATCCTCCTACGAGCAGTACTTC. The chain couples TRBV10-2 to TRBJ2-7; 7 bases are shared with TRBD2. Germline V gene data show CDR1 as WSHSY and CDR2 as SAAADI. The CDR3 is made up of 15 amino acids. With V trimmed by 3 bases and J by 0 bases, 5 bases remained unmatched.

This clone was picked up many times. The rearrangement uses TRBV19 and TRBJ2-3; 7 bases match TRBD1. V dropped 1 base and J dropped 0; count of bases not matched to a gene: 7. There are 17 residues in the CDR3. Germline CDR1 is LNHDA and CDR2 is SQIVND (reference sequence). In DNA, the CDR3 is TGTGCCAGTAGTATAGGAAGAAGGGGGCTGAGCACAGATACGCAGTATTTT. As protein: CASSIGRRGLSTDTQYF.

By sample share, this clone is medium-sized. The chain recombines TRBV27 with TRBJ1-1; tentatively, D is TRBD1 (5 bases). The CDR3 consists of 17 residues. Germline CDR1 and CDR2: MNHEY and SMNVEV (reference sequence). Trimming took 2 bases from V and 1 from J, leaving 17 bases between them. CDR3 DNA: TGTGCCAGCAGTTTAAGCCCTTCGATAGGGGCGAACACTGAAGCTTTCTTT. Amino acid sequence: CASSLSPSIGANTEAFF.

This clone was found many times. CDR3 nucleotide sequence: TGTGCCAGCAGCCAAGATAGCGGGGACACCGGGGAGCTGTTTTTT. This sequence encodes CASSQDSGDTGELFF. The chain links TRBV3-1 to TRBJ2-2; 8 bases align to TRBD2. V gave up 0 bases and J gave up 3 bases; unmatched junction bases: 0. CDR1 and CDR2 from the germline V gene are LGHDT and YNNKEL (reference sequence). The CDR3 loop spans 15 amino acids.

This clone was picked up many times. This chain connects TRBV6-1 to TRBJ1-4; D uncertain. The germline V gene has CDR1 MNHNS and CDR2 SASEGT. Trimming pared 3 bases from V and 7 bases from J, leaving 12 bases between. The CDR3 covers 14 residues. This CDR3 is CASSDARWGEKLFF. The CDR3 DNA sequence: TGTGCCAGCAGTGACGCGCGGTGGGGTGAAAAACTGTTTTTT.

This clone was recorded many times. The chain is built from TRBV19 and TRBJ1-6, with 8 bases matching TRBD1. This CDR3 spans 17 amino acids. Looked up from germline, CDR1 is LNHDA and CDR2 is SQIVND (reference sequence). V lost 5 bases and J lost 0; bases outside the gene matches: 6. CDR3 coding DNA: TGTGCCAGTAGTTTTCAGGGGGCGAGCTCCTATAATTCACCCCTCCACTTT. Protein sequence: CASSFQGASSYNSPLHF.

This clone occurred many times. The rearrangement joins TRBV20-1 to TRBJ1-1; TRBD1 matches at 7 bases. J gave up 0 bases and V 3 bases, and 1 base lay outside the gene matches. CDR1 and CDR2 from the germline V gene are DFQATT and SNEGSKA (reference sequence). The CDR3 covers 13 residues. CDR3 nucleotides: TGCAGTGCTAGGGACAGGATGAACACTGAAGCTTTCTTT. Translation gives CSARDRMNTEAFF.

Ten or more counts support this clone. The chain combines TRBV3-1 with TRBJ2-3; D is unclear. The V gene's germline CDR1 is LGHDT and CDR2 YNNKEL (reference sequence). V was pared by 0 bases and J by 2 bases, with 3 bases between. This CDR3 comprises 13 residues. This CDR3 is CASSQEPTDTQYF. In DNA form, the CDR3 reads TGTGCCAGCAGCCAAGAGCCCACAGATACGCAGTATTTT.

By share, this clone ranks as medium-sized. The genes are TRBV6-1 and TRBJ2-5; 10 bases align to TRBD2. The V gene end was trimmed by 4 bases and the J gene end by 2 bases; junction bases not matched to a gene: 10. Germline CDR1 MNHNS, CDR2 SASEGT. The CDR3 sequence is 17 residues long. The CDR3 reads CASSVQRRTSGQETQYF. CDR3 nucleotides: TGTGCCAGCAGTGTCCAACGACGGACTAGCGGACAAGAGACCCAGTACTTC.

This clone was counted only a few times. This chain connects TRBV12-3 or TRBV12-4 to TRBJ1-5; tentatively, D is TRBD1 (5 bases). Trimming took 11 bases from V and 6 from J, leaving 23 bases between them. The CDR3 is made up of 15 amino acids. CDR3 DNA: TGTGCCGGCCCCCTCCCCGTTCAGGGTACTCAGCCCCAGCATTTT. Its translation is CAGPLPVQGTQPQHF.

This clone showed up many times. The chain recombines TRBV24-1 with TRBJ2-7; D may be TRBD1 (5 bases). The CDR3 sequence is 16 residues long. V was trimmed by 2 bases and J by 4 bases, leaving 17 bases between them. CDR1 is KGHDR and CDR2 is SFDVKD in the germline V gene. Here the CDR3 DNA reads TGTGCCACCAGTGATTCTAAAGGGGAAGATCCTTACGAGCAGTACTTC. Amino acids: CATSDSKGEDPYEQYF.

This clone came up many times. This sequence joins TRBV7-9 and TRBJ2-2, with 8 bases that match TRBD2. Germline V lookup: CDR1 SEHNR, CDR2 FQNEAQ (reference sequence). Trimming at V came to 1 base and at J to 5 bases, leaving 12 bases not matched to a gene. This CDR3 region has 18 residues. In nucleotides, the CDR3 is TGTGCCAGCAGCTTAGAGGCCGGGAGGGCCAAAGGAACCGGGGAGCTGTTTTTT. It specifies CASSLEAGRAKGTGELFF.

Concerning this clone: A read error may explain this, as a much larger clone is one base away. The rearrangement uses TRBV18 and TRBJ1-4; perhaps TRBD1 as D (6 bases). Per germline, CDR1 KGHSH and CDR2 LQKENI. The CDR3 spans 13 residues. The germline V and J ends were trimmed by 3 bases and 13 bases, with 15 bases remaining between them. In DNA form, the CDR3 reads TGTGCCAGCTCACCTAACAGGGAGCAAAGACTGTTTTTT. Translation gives CASSPNREQRLFF.

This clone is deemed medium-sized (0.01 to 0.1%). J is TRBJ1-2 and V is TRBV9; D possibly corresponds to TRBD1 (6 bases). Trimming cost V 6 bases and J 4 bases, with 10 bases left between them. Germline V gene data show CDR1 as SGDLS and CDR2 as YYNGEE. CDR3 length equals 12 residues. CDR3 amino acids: CASKGEFYGYTF. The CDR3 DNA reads TGTGCCAGCAAGGGGGAATTCTATGGCTACACCTTC.

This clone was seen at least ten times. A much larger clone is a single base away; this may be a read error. This chain's CDR3 is CVSSHDLRNSPLHF. CDR3 sequence (DNA): TGTGTCAGCAGCCATGATCTAAGGAATTCACCCCTCCACTTT. The rearrangement uses TRBV7-9 and TRBJ1-6; the D is unclear. This CDR3 contains 14 residues. Germline assignment: CDR1 SEHNR and CDR2 FQNEAQ (reference sequence). The full variable domain, completed using reference TRBV7-9 and TRBJ1-6, is DTGVSQNPRHKITKRGQNVTFRCDPISEHNRLYWYRQTLGQGPEFLTYFQNEAQLEKSRLLSDRFSAERPKGSFSTLEIQRTEQGDSAMYLCVSSHDLRNSPLHFGNGTRLTVT.

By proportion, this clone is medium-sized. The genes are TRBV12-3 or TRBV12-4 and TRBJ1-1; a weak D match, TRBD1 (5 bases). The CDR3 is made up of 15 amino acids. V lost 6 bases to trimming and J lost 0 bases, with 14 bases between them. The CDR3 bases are TGTGCCAGCAGACCCAGCAGGGTCATGAACACTGAAGCTTTCTTT. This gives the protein CASRPSRVMNTEAFF.

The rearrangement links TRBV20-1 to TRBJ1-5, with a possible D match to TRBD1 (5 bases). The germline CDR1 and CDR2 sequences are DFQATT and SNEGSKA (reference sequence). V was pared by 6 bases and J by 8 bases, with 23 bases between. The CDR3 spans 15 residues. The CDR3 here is CSAPQCGGAREPQHF. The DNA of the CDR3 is TGCAGTGCGCCACAGTGCGGGGGTGCAAGAGAGCCCCAGCATTTT.

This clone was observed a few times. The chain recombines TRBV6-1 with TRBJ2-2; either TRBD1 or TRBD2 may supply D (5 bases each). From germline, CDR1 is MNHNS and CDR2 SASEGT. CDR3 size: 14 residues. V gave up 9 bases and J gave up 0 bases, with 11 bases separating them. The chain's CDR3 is CASEGRANTGELFF. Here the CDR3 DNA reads TGTGCCAGTGAGGGACGTGCGAACACCGGGGAGCTGTTTTTT.

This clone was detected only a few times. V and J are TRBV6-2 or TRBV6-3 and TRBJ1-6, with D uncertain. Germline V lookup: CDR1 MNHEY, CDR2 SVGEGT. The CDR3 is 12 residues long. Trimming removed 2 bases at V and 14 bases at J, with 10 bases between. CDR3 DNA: TGTGCCAGCAGTTACATGGCCGCGACCCTCCACTTT. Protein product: CASSYMAATLHF.

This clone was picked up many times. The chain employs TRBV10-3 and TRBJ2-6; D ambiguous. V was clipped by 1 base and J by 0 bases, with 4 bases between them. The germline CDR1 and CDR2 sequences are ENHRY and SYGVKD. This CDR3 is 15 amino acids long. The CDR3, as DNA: TGTGCCATCAGTGAGTTGTACTCTGGGGCCAACGTCCTGACTTTC. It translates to CAISELYSGANVLTF.

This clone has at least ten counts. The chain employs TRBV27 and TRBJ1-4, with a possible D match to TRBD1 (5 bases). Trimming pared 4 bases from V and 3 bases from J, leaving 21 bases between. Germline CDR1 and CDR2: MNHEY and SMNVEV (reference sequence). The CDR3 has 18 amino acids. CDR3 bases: TGTGCCAGCAGTTCCAAACTAAAAGGGACCGGCCCTAATGAAAAACTGTTTTTT. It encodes CASSSKLKGTGPNEKLFF.

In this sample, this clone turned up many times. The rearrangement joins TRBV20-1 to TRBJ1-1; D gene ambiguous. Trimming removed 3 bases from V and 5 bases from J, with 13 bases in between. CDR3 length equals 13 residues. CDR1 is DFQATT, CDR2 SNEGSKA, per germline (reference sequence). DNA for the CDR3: TGCAGTGCTAGTACGGATCCGTCGACTGAAGCTTTCTTT. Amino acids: CSASTDPSTEAFF.

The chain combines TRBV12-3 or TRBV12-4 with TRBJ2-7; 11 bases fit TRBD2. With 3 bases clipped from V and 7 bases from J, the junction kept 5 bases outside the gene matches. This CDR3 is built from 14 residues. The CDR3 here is CASSFSGRAREQYF. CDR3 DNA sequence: TGTGCCAGCAGTTTTAGCGGGAGGGCTAGGGAGCAGTACTTC.

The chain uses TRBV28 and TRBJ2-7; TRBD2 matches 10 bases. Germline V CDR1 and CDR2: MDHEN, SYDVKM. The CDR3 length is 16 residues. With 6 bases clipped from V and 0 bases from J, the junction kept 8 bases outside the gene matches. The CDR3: CASSQASSGGSYEQYF. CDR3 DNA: TGTGCCAGCAGCCAAGCCTCTAGCGGGGGCTCCTACGAGCAGTACTTC.

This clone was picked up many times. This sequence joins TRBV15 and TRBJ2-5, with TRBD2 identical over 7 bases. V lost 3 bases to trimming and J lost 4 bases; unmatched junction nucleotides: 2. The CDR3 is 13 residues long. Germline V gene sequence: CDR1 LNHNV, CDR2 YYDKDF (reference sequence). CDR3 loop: CATSSIAGETQYF. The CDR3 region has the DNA TGTGCCACCAGCAGTATAGCGGGAGAGACCCAGTACTTC.

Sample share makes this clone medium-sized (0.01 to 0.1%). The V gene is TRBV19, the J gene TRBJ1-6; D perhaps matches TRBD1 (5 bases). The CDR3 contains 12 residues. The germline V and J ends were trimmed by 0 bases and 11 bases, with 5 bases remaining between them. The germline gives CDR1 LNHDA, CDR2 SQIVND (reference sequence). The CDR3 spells CASSIEGAPLHF. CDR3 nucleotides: TGTGCCAGTAGTATAGAGGGGGCACCCCTCCACTTT.

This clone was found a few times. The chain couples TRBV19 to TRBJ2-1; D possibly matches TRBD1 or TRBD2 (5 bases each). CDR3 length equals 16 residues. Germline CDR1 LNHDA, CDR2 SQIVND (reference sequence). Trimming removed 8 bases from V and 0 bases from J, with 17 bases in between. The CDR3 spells CASGTPGRSSYNEQFF. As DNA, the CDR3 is TGTGCCAGTGGTACCCCGGGACGGAGCTCCTACAATGAGCAGTTCTTC.